Each of the 32 T cell receptor beta chains below was sequenced from the same sample in a study of response to subunit inactivated influenza vaccine. Via MiXCR, TCRdb re-called the RT-PCR reads, giving one row per CDR3 protein. The table includes 290,000 or so distinct CDR3 sequences, around 22% detected once. The sequencing used PBMCs from blood, collected less than 22 months after vaccination. The receptors were sampled from a man aged 50 to 69 who received an inactivated influenza vaccine.

This clonotype was observed a few times. This sequence joins TRBV18 and TRBJ2-7; the D is unclear. Germline V gives CDR1 KGHSH, CDR2 LQKENI. The V end was cut by 6 bases, the J end by 7 bases, with 16 bases between. There are 13 residues in the CDR3. The CDR3 region has the DNA TGTGCCAGCTCGCAAAAACTGATTGGGGAGCAGTACTTC. This codes for CASSQKLIGEQYF.

Note on this clonotype: The CDR3 carries no conserved terminal phenylalanine or tryptophan, so it likely arises from a read error. CDR3 sequence (DNA): TGTGCCACCAGCAGAGTAACACCCCTATCGAACACTGAAGCTTTCCTT. Its translation is CATSRVTPLSNTEAFL. The rearrangement uses TRBV15 and TRBJ1-1; no reliable D call. Germline V gives CDR1 LNHNV, CDR2 YYDKDF (reference sequence). V shed 1 base and J shed 1 base, with 13 bases lying between them. The CDR3 extends over 16 amino acids.

The V gene is TRBV6-5, the J gene TRBJ2-2; D possibly corresponds to TRBD2 (5 bases). Trimming pared 2 bases from V and 7 bases from J, leaving 14 bases between. Germline CDR1 and CDR2: MNHEY and SVGAGI. The CDR3 covers 15 residues. The CDR3 here is CASSYTPPRGGELFF. CDR3 in DNA: TGTGCCAGCAGTTACACCCCTCCCCGGGGCGGGGAGCTGTTTTTT.

The table lists this clonotype with a few counts. The chain is built from TRBV2 and TRBJ2-5; 7 nucleotides match TRBD1. The CDR3 spans 17 residues. V dropped 2 bases and J dropped 2; count of bases not matched to a gene: 11. Germline-derived CDR1 and CDR2 are SNHLY and FYNNEI. The chain's CDR3 is CASSEQRDSQIQETQYF. CDR3 DNA sequence: TGTGCCAGCAGTGAACAGAGGGACAGCCAAATACAAGAGACCCAGTACTTC.

V usage is TRBV27 and J usage is TRBJ1-5; D is perhaps TRBD1 (6 bases). Trimming removed 6 bases from V and 15 bases from J, with 21 bases in between. This CDR3 has 13 residues. Germline CDR1 and CDR2: MNHEY and SMNVEV (reference sequence). CDR3 in amino acids: CASRPQTGSPPHF. The CDR3, as DNA: TGTGCCAGCAGACCCCAGACAGGCTCCCCTCCGCATTTT.

The rearrangement links TRBV18 to TRBJ1-6; possibly TRBD1 for D (5 bases). CDR1 and CDR2 from the germline V gene are KGHSH and LQKENI. Trimming cost V 0 bases and J 3 bases, with 9 bases left between them. There are 16 residues in the CDR3. The CDR3: CASSPPGRVYNSPLHF. In DNA form, the CDR3 reads TGTGCCAGCTCACCACCCGGCAGGGTCTATAATTCACCCCTCCACTTT.

This clonotype appeared a few times. The gene calls are TRBV19 and TRBJ2-2; D perhaps matches TRBD1 (5 bases). The CDR3 has 12 amino acids. V lost 7 bases to trimming and J lost 6 bases, with 9 bases between them. Germline CDR1 and CDR2: LNHDA and SQIVND (reference sequence). Written as DNA, the CDR3 is TGTGCCAGTAAGGGGATGGCCGGGGAGCTGTTTTTT. Protein sequence: CASKGMAGELFF.

J is TRBJ1-1 and V is TRBV20-1, with D uncertain. V was clipped by 0 bases and J by 10 bases, with 12 bases between them. From germline, CDR1 is DFQATT and CDR2 SNEGSKA (reference sequence). This CDR3 has 12 amino acids. CDR3 residues: CSARDVIEGAFF. CDR3 sequence (DNA): TGCAGTGCTAGAGACGTAATTGAAGGAGCTTTCTTT.

A few counts support this clonotype. The chain is built from TRBV20-1 and TRBJ2-3, with 9 positions matching TRBD1. V trimming: 5 bases; J trimming: 5 bases; junction bases outside the gene matches: 8. This CDR3 spans 14 amino acids. Germline V gene lookup returns CDR1 DFQATT and CDR2 SNEGSKA (reference sequence). The CDR3 sequence: CSAGNRGHGDTQYF. CDR3 DNA: TGCAGTGCTGGAAACAGGGGGCACGGAGATACGCAGTATTTT.

This sequence joins TRBV5-4 and TRBJ1-4; D not certain. The CDR3 runs 14 residues. V was cut by 2 bases and J by 3 bases, with 8 bases left in between. Germline V gives CDR1 SGHNT, CDR2 YYREEE (reference sequence). The CDR3 spells CASSLGRPNEKLFF. CDR3 nucleotide sequence: TGTGCCAGCAGCTTAGGACGGCCTAATGAAAAACTGTTTTTT.

This chain uses TRBV5-1 with TRBJ1-4; D possibly corresponds to TRBD1 (5 bases). The length of the CDR3 is 16 residues. CDR1 SGHRS and CDR2 YFSETQ come from the germline V gene. The germline V and J ends were trimmed by 4 bases and 4 bases, with 17 bases remaining between them. The CDR3 spells CASSVPYGTDNEKLFF. The DNA of the CDR3 is TGCGCCAGCAGCGTCCCGTACGGGACTGATAATGAAAAACTGTTTTTT.

This clonotype was observed many times. V gene TRBV6-5 combines with J gene TRBJ2-7; D possibly corresponds to TRBD2 (6 bases). The CDR3 has 12 residues. The germline V and J ends were trimmed by 2 bases and 12 bases, with 14 bases remaining between them. The germline V gene encodes CDR1 MNHEY and CDR2 SVGAGI. The CDR3 is CASSYPGGKRYF. DNA for the CDR3: TGTGCCAGCAGTTACCCGGGCGGGAAGCGGTACTTC.

The chain links TRBV7-3 to TRBJ1-2; 9 nucleotides agree with TRBD1. Germline V gives CDR1 SGHTA, CDR2 FQGTGA. V shed 3 bases and J 4 bases; nucleotides not matched to a gene: 6. The CDR3 totals 15 residues. The CDR3 reads CASSFDGQGTYGYTF. The CDR3 DNA is TGTGCCAGCAGCTTCGACGGACAGGGGACCTATGGCTACACCTTC.

Concerning this clonotype: Because the CDR3's place on the DNA is in doubt, the DNA is left out and the CDR3 is given as listed by TCRdb. The V gene is TRBV29-1, the J gene TRBJ2-7; the D call in the table, TRBD2, was not verified against the DNA. From its first to its last residue, the CDR3 has 15 amino acids. CDR1 is SQVTM and CDR2 is ANQGSEA in the germline V gene. CDR3 amino acids: CSVGIGTSGGYEQCF.

This clonotype was seen only once. The conserved phenylalanine or tryptophan is not found at the CDR3 terminus, so this likely reflects a read error. The DNA is left out, because the CDR3 cannot be placed on it with certainty; the CDR3 is given as TCRdb lists it. This chain uses TRBV20-1 with TRBJ1-2; TRBD1 is taken as the D call from the table, unchecked against the DNA. The CDR3 numbers 15 amino acids, ends counted. Germline loops: CDR1 DFQATT, CDR2 SNEGSKA (reference sequence). The CDR3 spells CSASLSQQGEYGYTI.

The chain uses TRBV28 and TRBJ2-2; D is unresolved. The CDR3 is 12 amino acids. Germline loops: CDR1 MDHEN, CDR2 SYDVKM. The V end was cut by 5 bases, the J end by 10 bases, with 11 bases between. The CDR3 region has the DNA TGTGCCAGCAGTCCACCTCTTGAGGAGCTGTTTTTT. It encodes CASSPPLEELFF.

This chain uses TRBV7-2 with TRBJ2-2; TRBD2 aligns across 7 bases. The length of the CDR3 is 17 residues. Germline V gene sequence: CDR1 SGHTA, CDR2 FQGNSA. Losses at the gene ends were 0 bases for V and 0 bases for J; bases not matched to a gene: 4. CDR3 sequence: CASSLAPGLANTGELFF. The CDR3 bases are TGTGCCAGCAGCTTAGCACCTGGACTAGCGAACACCGGGGAGCTGTTTTTT.

This clonotype was seen a few times. A much larger clone lies one base from this, so it may be a read error. The gene calls are TRBV12-3 or TRBV12-4 and TRBJ1-2, with D perhaps TRBD1 (5 bases). The CDR3 covers 18 residues. CDR3 in DNA: TGTACCAGCAGTTTAATCTGGGGCTTGGACCGTGATAACTATGGCTACACCTTC. This encodes CTSSLIWGLDRDNYGYTF.

The V call is TRBV10-2, the J call TRBJ2-7; 8 nucleotides align to TRBD1. Germline values: CDR1 WSHSY, CDR2 SAAADI. The CDR3 sequence is 15 residues long. Trimming cost V 0 bases and J 2 bases; bases outside gene matches: 3. This chain's CDR3 is CASSESNRGTYEQYF. For the CDR3, the DNA is TGCGCCAGCAGTGAGTCAAACAGGGGGACCTACGAGCAGTACTTC.

The sample holds a few counts of this clonotype. This rearrangement joins TRBV12-3 or TRBV12-4 to TRBJ1-5, with D hard to call. Trimming took off 3 bases at V and 7 bases at J, with 10 bases between the two ends. The CDR3 runs to 13 residues. CDR3: CASSFSVRQPQHF. Written as DNA, the CDR3 is TGTGCCAGCAGTTTTTCAGTCCGCCAGCCCCAGCATTTT.

V and J are TRBV20-1 and TRBJ1-2; TRBD1 might be the D (5 bases). Germline CDR1 reads DFQATT; CDR2 reads SNEGSKA (reference sequence). V was cut by 3 bases and J by 1 base, with 18 bases left in between. The CDR3 runs 16 residues. Here the CDR3 reads CSARSLGAPSNYGYTF. The CDR3 DNA reads as TGCAGTGCTAGGTCACTAGGGGCGCCGAGTAACTATGGCTACACCTTC.

This clonotype was detected only a few times. This chain connects TRBV28 to TRBJ2-3; 9 bases are shared with TRBD1. CDR3 length: 14 residues. V was clipped by 9 bases and J by 1 base; unmatched bases: 5. Germline values: CDR1 MDHEN, CDR2 SYDVKM. The CDR3, as DNA: TGTGCCAGTCAATGGGACAGGGGCACAGATACGCAGTATTTT. Encoded protein: CASQWDRGTDTQYF.

This clonotype has only a few counts. The chain carries TRBV12-3 or TRBV12-4 and TRBJ2-1; 7 positions agree with TRBD2. V lost 6 bases and J lost 9; bases outside the gene matches: 14. The length of the CDR3 is 15 residues. The CDR3 sequence is CASSGVASGEGEQFF. As DNA, the CDR3 is TGTGCCAGCAGCGGGGTGGCAAGCGGGGAAGGTGAGCAGTTCTTC.

This clonotype was observed many times. This chain joins TRBV4-3 and TRBJ1-1, with D maybe TRBD1 (5 bases). This CDR3 is 14 amino acids long. Germline loops: CDR1 LGHNA, CDR2 YSLEER. V gave up 4 bases and J gave up 1 base, with 10 bases separating them. This CDR3 is CASSRGTGNTEAFF. The CDR3, as DNA: TGCGCCAGCAGCCGAGGGACGGGGAACACTGAAGCTTTCTTT.

This chain connects TRBV29-1 to TRBJ2-3; TRBD1 or TRBD2 may be the D gene (5 bases each). The germline V gene encodes CDR1 SQVTM and CDR2 ANQGSEA. The CDR3 is 14 residues long. Trimming took off 6 bases at V and 8 bases at J, with 21 bases between the two ends. CDR3 sequence: CSVRGLSKGVTQYF. The DNA for the CDR3 is TGCAGCGTCCGCGGGCTTTCCAAAGGGGTTACGCAGTATTTT.

This clonotype was seen repeatedly, ten times or more. The chain uses TRBV12-3 or TRBV12-4 and TRBJ2-1; 11 bases are shared with TRBD2. The CDR3 runs 15 residues. The trim removed 5 bases at V and 4 bases at J, leaving 4 bases unmatched. CDR3 bases: TGTGCCAGCAGTCCCGGGACTAGCGGTTACAATGAGCAGTTCTTC. As protein: CASSPGTSGYNEQFF.

CDR3 coding DNA: TGTGCCAGCAATCCTTTTTTGGGTCCACCGCATCAGCCCCAGCATTTT. It specifies CASNPFLGPPHQPQHF. The chain couples TRBV2 to TRBJ1-5; D uncertain. The ends were cut back, 7 bases at V and 5 bases at J, with 21 bases in the middle. Per germline, CDR1 SNHLY and CDR2 FYNNEI. This CDR3 has 16 residues.

The sample holds one count of this clonotype. This chain connects TRBV12-3 or TRBV12-4 to TRBJ1-6; no clear D gene. The CDR3 has 12 residues. Trimming took off 3 bases at V and 13 bases at J, with 10 bases between the two ends. CDR3: CASSFGLSPLHF. CDR3 bases: TGTGCCAGCAGTTTCGGGCTATCCCCCCTCCACTTT.

The J gene is TRBJ2-7, the V gene TRBV12-3 or TRBV12-4, with 12 positions matching TRBD1. The V segment lost 4 bases and the J segment 6 bases; nucleotides outside the gene matches: 13. The CDR3 extends over 17 amino acids. The CDR3 DNA sequence: TGTGCCAGCAGTTCGCCCGAAACCGGGACAGGGGGCCGCGAGCAGTACTTC. This translates into CASSSPETGTGGREQYF.

The V and J genes are TRBV10-3 and TRBJ2-7, with D possibly TRBD1 on 6 matching bases. The CDR3 sequence is 17 residues long. Trimming cost V 2 bases and J 2 bases, with 19 bases left between them. In germline, CDR1 is ENHRY, CDR2 SYGVKD. The CDR3 reads CAISEPPGTRNTYEQYF. Written as DNA, the CDR3 is TGTGCCATCAGTGAGCCGCCCGGGACACGGAATACCTACGAGCAGTACTTC.

The chain combines TRBV12-3 or TRBV12-4 with TRBJ2-3, with a tentative D call TRBD1 (5 bases). This CDR3 spans 15 amino acids. Trimming took 5 bases from V and 4 from J, leaving 16 bases between them. Here the CDR3 reads CASSRAQGGSDTQYF. CDR3 in DNA: TGTGCCAGCAGTCGTGCTCAGGGTGGGTCAGATACGCAGTATTTT.

The rearrangement links TRBV29-1 to TRBJ2-3; either TRBD1 or TRBD2 may fit D (7 bases each). There are 14 residues in the CDR3. Trimming removed 0 bases at V and 5 bases at J, with 12 bases between. CDR1 and CDR2 from the germline V gene are SQVTM and ANQGSEA. The CDR3 DNA follows: TGCAGCGTTGAAGATCAGGGGGGGATAGATACGCAGTATTTT. Protein sequence: CSVEDQGGIDTQYF.